Following are 18 T cell receptor beta chains from one sample sequenced in a study of T cells expressing NK-cell markers. With the 5' RACE reads reprocessed, TCRdb shows one record per CDR3 protein and no DNA. Recorded for this sample: 350,000 to 450,000 distinct CDR3 sequences. Sequences were obtained from blood T cells: a sorted CD56 or NKG2C T cell subset, CD4+ or CD8+ T cells, or bulk PBMC T cells (not recorded which). These receptors were collected from a man aged 18 to 69 in good health.

The gene calls are TRBV6-4 and TRBJ2-6; there is no DNA to check the TCRdb D call of TRBD2. CDR3 length equals 14 residues. CDR1 is MRHNA, CDR2 SNTAGT, per germline. This CDR3 reads CASSEGPGANVLTF.

The chain recombines TRBV7-9 with TRBJ2-1. Germline CDR1 is SEHNR and CDR2 is FQNEAQ (reference sequence). The CDR3 is 13 amino acids. This chain's CDR3 is CASSLATASGQFF.

The gene calls are TRBV11-2 and TRBJ2-7; absent DNA, TCRdb's TRBD1 call cannot be checked. Germline loops: CDR1 SGHAT, CDR2 FQNNGV. This CDR3 is 14 amino acids long. This chain's CDR3 is CASRGDGGGYEQYF.

This chain connects TRBV20-1 to TRBJ1-6. The CDR3 has 16 residues. Looked up from germline, CDR1 is DFQATT and CDR2 is SNEGSKA (reference sequence). The CDR3 reads CSAPYGQGPYNSPLHF.

The chain combines TRBV20-1 with TRBJ2-5. Germline V gene lookup returns CDR1 DFQATT and CDR2 SNEGSKA (reference sequence). This CDR3 spans 16 amino acids. The CDR3 sequence: CSARDQLAAYQETQYF.

This chain joins TRBV27 and TRBJ2-1. This CDR3 region has 15 residues. CDR1 is MNHEY and CDR2 is SMNVEV in the germline V gene (reference sequence). CDR3 sequence: CASSSGKISYNEQFF.

The chain employs TRBV28 and TRBJ2-7; as DNA is missing, the TRBD1 call by TCRdb cannot be tested. Germline assignment: CDR1 MDHEN and CDR2 SYDVKM. The CDR3 spans 14 residues. The CDR3 here is CASSFRRTTYEQYF.

This chain connects TRBV20-1 to TRBJ1-5. CDR3 length: 14 amino acids. Germline V lookup: CDR1 DFQATT, CDR2 SNEGSKA (reference sequence). The CDR3 sequence is CSARDPTGNQPQHF.

This chain connects TRBV11-2 to TRBJ2-7. In germline, CDR1 is SGHAT, CDR2 FQNNGV. The CDR3 contains 11 residues. CDR3 loop: CASANIYEQYF. Combining the CDR3 with reference TRBV11-2 and TRBJ2-7 gives the whole variable domain EAGVAQSPRYKIIEKRQSVAFWCNPISGHATLYWYQQILGQGPKLLIQFQNNGVVDDSQLPKDRFSAERLKGVDSTLKIQPAKLEDSAVYLCASANIYEQYFGPGTRLTVT.

This chain uses TRBV6-5 with TRBJ2-7; TCRdb's assignment of TRBD2 cannot be checked, as there is no DNA. This CDR3 region has 16 residues. CDR1 is MNHEY, CDR2 SVGAGI, per germline. CDR3 protein: CASSFLAGGISYEQYF.

The V call is TRBV3-1, the J call TRBJ2-5; TCRdb returns TRBD1, unconfirmable since there is no DNA. This CDR3 spans 16 amino acids. Germline CDR1 reads LGHDT; CDR2 reads YNNKEL (reference sequence). The CDR3 loop is CASSQQQGRVGETQYF.

The genes are TRBV5-1 and TRBJ1-1. This CDR3 region has 15 residues. Germline CDR1 is SGHRS and CDR2 is YFSETQ. CDR3 amino acids: CASSLDLALNTEAFF.

The chain has TRBV4-1 and TRBJ2-5; with no DNA, the TCRdb D assignment of TRBD2 cannot be verified. Germline assignment: CDR1 MGHRA and CDR2 YSYEKL. CDR3 length: 16 amino acids. The CDR3 region is CASSQGWAANQETQYF.

V is TRBV29-1 and J is TRBJ1-1. This CDR3 spans 12 amino acids. Germline CDR1 is SQVTM and CDR2 is ANQGSEA. The CDR3: CSVADTNTEAFF.

CDR3 loop: CASSEGQSYEQYF. V gene TRBV2 combines with J gene TRBJ2-7; TCRdb's D gene call, TRBD1, goes unchecked for lack of DNA. The V gene's germline CDR1 is SNHLY and CDR2 FYNNEI. The CDR3 is 13 amino acids.

The J gene is TRBJ2-5, the V gene TRBV10-3; TCRdb's D gene call, TRBD1, goes unchecked for lack of DNA. Germline loops: CDR1 ENHRY, CDR2 SYGVKD. The CDR3 runs to 15 residues. CDR3 sequence reads: CAISERGAGEETQYF.

The genes are TRBV7-3 and TRBJ1-2. From germline, CDR1 is SGHTA and CDR2 FQGTGA. This CDR3 spans 14 amino acids. CDR3 amino acids: CASSLNPANYGYTF.

The V gene is TRBV28, the J gene TRBJ2-3; the D call of TRBD2 rests on TCRdb alone, since no DNA is present to check it. CDR1 is MDHEN and CDR2 is SYDVKM in the germline V gene. The CDR3 has 17 residues. This CDR3 reads CASSSLRASGGSDTQYF.